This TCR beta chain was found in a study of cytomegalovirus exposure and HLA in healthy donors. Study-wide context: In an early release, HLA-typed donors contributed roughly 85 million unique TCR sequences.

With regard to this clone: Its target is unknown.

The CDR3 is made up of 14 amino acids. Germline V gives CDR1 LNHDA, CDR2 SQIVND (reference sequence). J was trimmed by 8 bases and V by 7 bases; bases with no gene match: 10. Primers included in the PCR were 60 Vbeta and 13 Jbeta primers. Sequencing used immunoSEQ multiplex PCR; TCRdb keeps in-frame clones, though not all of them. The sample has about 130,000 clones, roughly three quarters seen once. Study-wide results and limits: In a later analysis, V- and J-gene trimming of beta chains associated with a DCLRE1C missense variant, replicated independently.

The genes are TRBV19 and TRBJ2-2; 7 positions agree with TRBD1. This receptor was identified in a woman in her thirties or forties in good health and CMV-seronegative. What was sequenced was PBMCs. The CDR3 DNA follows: TGTGCCAGTATCAAGGGGACAGCCTATGGGGAGCTGTTTTTT. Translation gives CASIKGTAYGELFF.